The 10 T cell receptor beta chains below all came from one sample that was sequenced in a study of Graves' ophthalmopathy and Graves' hyperthyroidism. Amplification targeted the TCR beta CDR3 regions, with RNA transcripts as the source material. The authors performed first-round RT-PCR with HTBI primers and then a second-round multiplex PCR. TCRdb passed the multiplex PCR reads through MiXCR, listing each CDR3 protein once. This sample has roughly 420,000 distinct CDR3 sequences, with 21% found just once. The sequencing sample was made of peripheral blood. These receptors were obtained from a woman between 18 and 29 years old with stable Graves' hyperthyroidism.

This clonotype was found many times. The chain links TRBV10-3 to TRBJ1-1, with a weak D call TRBD1 (5 bases). Germline V gene data show CDR1 as ENHRY and CDR2 as SYGVKD. Trimming left V 0 bases short and J 5 bases short, with 13 bases between. CDR3 length: 15 amino acids. Here the CDR3 reads CAISESPGGRTEAFF. CDR3 coding DNA: TGTGCCATCAGTGAGTCGCCCGGGGGAAGGACTGAAGCTTTCTTT.

This chain links TRBV7-2 with TRBJ1-6, with TRBD1 matching 7 bases. Germline CDR1 is SGHTA and CDR2 is FQGNSA. CDR3 length: 14 residues. V was pared by 5 bases and J by 9 bases, with 7 bases of the junction left unmatched. CDR3 region: CASSPDRLLSPLHF. The CDR3 bases are TGTGCCAGCAGCCCGGACAGGTTGCTTTCACCCCTCCACTTT.

This clonotype has more than one count but fewer than ten. The chain combines TRBV2 with TRBJ2-4; weak D call: TRBD1 (6 bases). V was trimmed by 1 base and J by 0 bases, leaving 10 bases between them. The CDR3 is 16 amino acids. Germline CDR1 SNHLY, CDR2 FYNNEI. CDR3 protein: CASSEEGDLAKNIQYF. As DNA, the CDR3 is TGTGCCAGCAGTGAAGAGGGGGATTTAGCCAAAAACATTCAGTACTTC. The complete variable domain, with remaining parts taken from reference TRBV2 and TRBJ2-4, reads EPEVTQTPSHQVTQMGQEVILRCVPISNHLYFYWYRQILGQKVEFLVSFYNNEISEKSEIFDDQFSVERPDGSNFTLKIRSTKLEDSAMYFCASSEEGDLAKNIQYFGAGTRLSVL.

This chain links TRBV7-3 with TRBJ2-7; 10 bases are shared with TRBD2. V trimming: 5 bases; J trimming: 0 bases; junction bases outside the gene matches: 4. This CDR3 has 15 residues. Germline-derived CDR1 and CDR2 are SGHTA and FQGTGA. The CDR3 loop is CASSILAGSSYEQYF. In DNA, the CDR3 is TGTGCCAGCAGCATACTAGCGGGGAGCTCCTACGAGCAGTACTTC. The complete variable domain, with remaining parts taken from reference TRBV7-3 and TRBJ2-7, reads GAGVSQTPSNKVTEKGKYVELRCDPISGHTALYWYRQSLGQGPEFLIYFQGTGAADDSGLPNDRFFAVRPEGSVSTLKIQRTERGDSAVYLCASSILAGSSYEQYFGPGTRLTVT.

This clonotype was found many times. The chain joins TRBV12-3 or TRBV12-4 to TRBJ2-5, with D perhaps matching TRBD2 (6 bases). This CDR3 is built from 13 residues. The V gene lost 7 bases and the J gene lost 5 bases, with 14 bases spanning the gap. The CDR3 nucleotides read TGTGCCAGCAACCGGGACTCTCGGGAGACCCAGTACTTC. Translated: CASNRDSRETQYF.

This clonotype has a handful of counts. The chain couples TRBV4-2 to TRBJ2-4; D ambiguous. Trimming pared 0 bases from V and 1 base from J, leaving 25 bases between. Looked up from germline, CDR1 is LGHNA and CDR2 is YNFKEQ. The CDR3 is 21 residues long. The CDR3 sequence: CASSQDQPGPAERMAKNIQYF. CDR3 in DNA: TGTGCCAGCAGCCAAGATCAGCCCGGGCCAGCTGAGAGGATGGCCAAAAACATTCAGTACTTC.

This clonotype was counted between two and nine times. The rearrangement uses TRBV4-2 and TRBJ2-2; no reliable D call. Germline V gives CDR1 LGHNA, CDR2 YNFKEQ. This CDR3 comprises 14 residues. V lost 4 bases and J lost 1, with 7 bases in between. The CDR3 region has the DNA TGTGCCAGCAGCCCCAGGAGGAACACCGGGGAGCTGTTTTTT. Translated: CASSPRRNTGELFF.

This clonotype was counted at least ten times. This chain connects TRBV14 to TRBJ1-3; D is ambiguous. Per germline, CDR1 SGHDN and CDR2 FVKESK. This CDR3 is 17 amino acids long. The V and J ends lost 0 bases and 0 bases respectively, with 12 bases between them. In DNA, the CDR3 is TGTGCCAGCAGCCAAGATTCAGTTGCCAGCTCTGGAAACACCATATATTTT. This codes for CASSQDSVASSGNTIYF.

This clonotype has at least ten counts. The rearrangement joins TRBV7-2 to TRBJ1-2, with D possibly matching TRBD1 (5 bases). Germline loops: CDR1 SGHTA, CDR2 FQGNSA. V gave up 5 bases and J gave up 4 bases, with 11 bases separating them. The CDR3 consists of 13 residues. The CDR3 here is CASSQDRTYGYTF. CDR3 bases: TGTGCCAGCAGCCAAGACAGAACCTATGGCTACACCTTC.

This clonotype was counted a single time. The V call is TRBV10-3, the J call TRBJ1-2; D is possibly TRBD1 (5 bases). The CDR3 contains 14 residues. The V end was cut by 5 bases, the J end by 4 bases, with 14 bases between. Germline values: CDR1 ENHRY, CDR2 SYGVKD. DNA for the CDR3: TGTGCCATCAGTCCAGTTGGGACGGGCTATGGCTACACCTTC. Translation: CAISPVGTGYGYTF.